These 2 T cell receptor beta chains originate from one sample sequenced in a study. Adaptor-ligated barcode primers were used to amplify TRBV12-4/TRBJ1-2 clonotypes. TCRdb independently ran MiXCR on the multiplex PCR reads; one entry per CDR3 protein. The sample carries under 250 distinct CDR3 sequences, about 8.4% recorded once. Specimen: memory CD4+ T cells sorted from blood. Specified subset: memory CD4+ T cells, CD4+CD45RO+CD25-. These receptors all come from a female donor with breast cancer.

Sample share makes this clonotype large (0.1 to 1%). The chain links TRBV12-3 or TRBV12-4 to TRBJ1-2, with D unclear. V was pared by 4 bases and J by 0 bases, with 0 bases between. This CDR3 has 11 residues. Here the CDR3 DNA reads TGTGCCAGCAGTTCTAACTATGGCTACACCTTC. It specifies CASSSNYGYTF.

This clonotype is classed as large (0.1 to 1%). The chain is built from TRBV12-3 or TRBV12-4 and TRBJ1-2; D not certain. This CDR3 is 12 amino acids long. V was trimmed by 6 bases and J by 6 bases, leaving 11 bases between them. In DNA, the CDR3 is TGTGCCAGCAGGCCAGGTTTTGATGGCTACACCTTC. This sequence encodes CASRPGFDGYTF.